This is a list of T cell receptor beta chains from one sample in a study of OX40 agonist ivuxolimab in advanced cancers. The table came from immunoSEQ multiplex PCR; TCRdb's copy has only in-frame clones and leaves some out. The sample includes roughly 46,000 clones, about 88% of them seen just once. The sequenced sample was CD4+ or CD8+ T cells sorted from blood, obtained in a trial of the OX40 agonist ivuxolimab. The source is an adult with an advanced solid tumor such as melanoma, head and neck, liver or kidney cancer. Both conserved end residues are part of each CDR3. The D gene is left open where the match is weak. Part of the rows lack a size; the others show once, few, many or a class for expanded clones.

J,D,size,V,DNA,CDR3
TRBJ1-4,TRBD1,NA,TRBV5-6,TGTGCCAGCAGCAGGGGGCTGAATGAAAAACTGTTTTTT,CASSRGLNEKLFF
TRBJ2-7,NA,NA,TRBV11-3,TGTGCCAGCAGCTTAAGGCAGGGGATCGAGCAGTACTTC,CASSLRQGIEQYF
TRBJ2-1,TRBD2,NA,TRBV27,TGTGCCAGCAGTAAACGGGGGGGGACTAGCGGCTACAATGAGCAGTTCTTC,CASSKRGGTSGYNEQFF
TRBJ2-7,TRBD1,NA,TRBV2,TGTGCCAGCCAAGGACAGGGGGCATTCTACGAGCAGTACTTC,CASQGQGAFYEQYF
TRBJ1-4,NA,once,TRBV28,TGTGCCAGCGGACTTGGAGGGACGGCTAATGAAAAACTGTTTTTT,CASGLGGTANEKLFF
TRBJ2-7,NA,once,TRBV27,TGTGCCAGCAGTTTTGATCCCGGGGGCAACTACGAGCAGTACTTC,CASSFDPGGNYEQYF
TRBJ2-7,NA,NA,TRBV21-1,TGTGCCAGCAGCAAGGACTGGCGGCCCATCCCGGGGGACGAGCAGTACTTC,CASSKDWRPIPGDEQYF
TRBJ1-2,TRBD1,NA,TRBV10-3,TGTGCCATCAGTGCGGTGGGACAGGGGCATGGCTACACCTTC,CAISAVGQGHGYTF
TRBJ2-5,NA,NA,TRBV7-2,TGTGCCAGCAGCTTTAAAGGGGCGGCAAGGGGGACCCAGTACTTC,CASSFKGAARGTQYF
TRBJ2-3,TRBD2,few,TRBV7-9,TGTGCCAGCAGCCCAAGACTAGCGGCCGAGGTGGGTACGCAGTATTTT,CASSPRLAAEVGTQYF
TRBJ1-2,NA,NA,TRBV2,TGTGCCAGCATGGGGGGAGTAAACTATGGCTACACCTTC,CASMGGVNYGYTF
TRBJ2-1,NA,NA,TRBV5-1,TGCGCCAGCAGCCGGGTCGGGCGGGGCAACAATGAGCAGTTCTTC,CASSRVGRGNNEQFF
TRBJ1-2,NA,NA,TRBV19,TGTGCCAGTAGCCAGCCCAGGGTTGTAAATGGCTACACCTTC,CASSQPRVVNGYTF
TRBJ2-5,NA,NA,TRBV7-8,TGTGCCAGCATTCCCCGACGACAGGGAGGGGAGACCCAGTACTTC,CASIPRRQGGETQYF
TRBJ2-5,NA,NA,TRBV28,TGTGCCAGCTCTACCAATTTGGGAGAGACCCAGTACTTC,CASSTNLGETQYF
TRBJ2-1,NA,NA,TRBV28,TGTGCCAGCAGTACAATAGGGGTGTATGAGCAGTTCTTC,CASSTIGVYEQFF
TRBJ2-3,NA,NA,TRBV9,TGTGCCAGCAGCGCGACTTTACAGGGATTAACAGATACGCAGTATTTT,CASSATLQGLTDTQYF
TRBJ2-7,TRBD2,NA,TRBV6-5,TGTGCCAGCAGTCCTACCGGGACTAGCGGCTTCCAGCAGTACTTC,CASSPTGTSGFQQYF
TRBJ1-1,NA,NA,TRBV6-1,TGTGCCAGCAGTCAGTTGAGGGACACTGAAGCTTTCTTT,CASSQLRDTEAFF
TRBJ2-1,NA,NA,TRBV7-9,TGTGCCAGCAGCTTTGATGGCAATGAGCAGTTCTTC,CASSFDGNEQFF
TRBJ1-1,NA,NA,TRBV19,TGTGCCAGTACCTGGCGTCTACCCAGCGAGGAGACTGAAGCTTTCTTT,CASTWRLPSEETEAFF
TRBJ2-7,NA,NA,TRBV30,TGTGCCTGGCACAAGGCCTCTAATTTGGGGGAGCAGTACTTC,CAWHKASNLGEQYF
TRBJ2-5,NA,NA,TRBV7-2,TGTGCCAGCAGCTACGGGGGGCAGGGGGAGACCCAGTACTTC,CASSYGGQGETQYF
TRBJ1-3,NA,NA,TRBV5-4,TGTGCCAGCAGCTTGGAAGGCGGAAACACCATATATTTT,CASSLEGGNTIYF
TRBJ1-5,TRBD1,few,TRBV10-3,TGTGCCATCAGTGAGTCGGGACAGGGAGATCAGCCCCAGCATTTT,CAISESGQGDQPQHF
TRBJ2-1,TRBD1,NA,TRBV6-4,TGTGCCAGCAGTGACTGGGACAGGGGAGTCAATGAGCAGTTCTTC,CASSDWDRGVNEQFF
TRBJ2-4,NA,NA,TRBV7-2,TGTGCCAGCAGTCTCAGAGAACGGTCGGCCATTCAGTACTTC,CASSLRERSAIQYF
TRBJ2-4,NA,NA,TRBV11-3,TGTGCCAGCAGCTTAGTGGGGGCGCTTCTCGGCAAAAACATTCAGTACTTC,CASSLVGALLGKNIQYF
TRBJ2-7,NA,NA,TRBV6-1,TGTGCCAGCAGTGTGGATGGCTTTGAGCAGTACTTC,CASSVDGFEQYF
TRBJ2-7,TRBD1,NA,TRBV6-6,TGTGCCAGCAGTTCCCCGGGACAGGGAGCCTACGAGCAGTACTTC,CASSSPGQGAYEQYF
TRBJ1-2,NA,NA,TRBV2,TGTGCCAGCACCGAAGGGATTAACTATGGCTACACCTTC,CASTEGINYGYTF
TRBJ2-5,NA,NA,TRBV11-2,TGTGCCAGCAGCTTAGGAGGCGCTAGAGAGACCCAGTACTTC,CASSLGGARETQYF
TRBJ2-1,NA,NA,TRBV2,TGTGCCAGCAGTGAGGGAGAGTACAATGAGCAGTTCTTC,CASSEGEYNEQFF
TRBJ1-1,NA,NA,TRBV11-2,TGTGCCAGCAGCCCAAAGTGGACCGGAAACGGGGACACTGAAGCTTTCTTT,CASSPKWTGNGDTEAFF
TRBJ2-1,NA,NA,TRBV18,TGTGCCAGCTCACCGGGGGGATTGGGTGAGCAGTTCTTC,CASSPGGLGEQFF
TRBJ2-3,NA,NA,TRBV2,TGTGCCAGCAGTGTGGACGGGAGAAGATCAGATACGCAGTATTTT,CASSVDGRRSDTQYF
TRBJ2-7,TRBD2,once,TRBV7-8,TGTGCCAGCAGCTTAGGTGCTAGCGGGACGCCCGAGCAGTACTTC,CASSLGASGTPEQYF
TRBJ1-6,TRBD1,NA,TRBV4-1,TGCGCCAGCAGCCAAGAGACAGGGGGAAATTCACCCCTCCACTTT,CASSQETGGNSPLHF
TRBJ1-1,NA,NA,TRBV4-1,TGCGCCAGCAGCCGGCAGGGAATGAACACTGAAGCTTTCTTT,CASSRQGMNTEAFF
TRBJ2-5,NA,NA,TRBV2,TGTGCCAGCAGGAACTCGCTGAAGCAAGAGACCCAGTACTTC,CASRNSLKQETQYF
TRBJ1-2,NA,few,TRBV5-1,TGCGCCAGCAGCTTGGACGAGGGGGGCTATGGCTACACCTTC,CASSLDEGGYGYTF
TRBJ2-7,TRBD2,NA,TRBV5-1,TGCGCCAGCAGCTTGGTAGGACTAGCGAGCTACGAGCAGTACTTC,CASSLVGLASYEQYF